Shown below are 5 T cell receptor beta chains from a single sample sequenced in a study of regulatory T cells in long-lasting Graves disease. Sample time point: persistent/refractory GD, antithyroid drugs over 5 years with positive TRAb. There was RNA extracted from PBMCs, and the TCR library was made from it. Researchers made TCR beta libraries by using iRepertoire HTBI primers and running Arm-PCR on CDR3 regions. TCRdb called the multiplex PCR reads again in MiXCR, with one record for every CDR3 protein. Of some 470,000 distinct CDR3 sequences detected, about 22% appear once; the ten largest clones hold 6.5% to 9%. The material was peripheral blood mononuclear cells (PBMCs), obtained when the disease was refractory, from a patient treated with antithyroid drugs. All receptors come from a female donor with Graves disease.

This clonotype was seen a handful of times. The V and J genes are TRBV18 and TRBJ2-5; no reliable D call. Germline lookup yields CDR1 KGHSH and CDR2 LQKENI. This CDR3 has 15 residues. V lost 1 base and J 5 bases, leaving 14 bases between the germline ends. The CDR3 here is CASSPHSKGSETQYF. The CDR3, as DNA: TGTGCCAGCTCACCACATTCGAAGGGTTCGGAGACCCAGTACTTC.

The J gene is TRBJ1-3, the V gene TRBV19; D uncertain. This CDR3 has 13 amino acids. The germline V gene has CDR1 LNHDA and CDR2 SQIVND (reference sequence). V was cut by 7 bases and J by 1 base, with 8 bases left in between. This chain's CDR3 is CASMEYSGNTIYF. The CDR3 DNA reads as TGTGCCAGTATGGAGTATTCTGGAAACACCATATATTTT. Supplemented by reference TRBV19 and TRBJ1-3, the full variable domain reads DGGITQSPKYLFRKEGQNVTLSCEQNLNHDAMYWYRQDPGQGLRLIYYSQIVNDFQKGDIAEGYSVSREKKESFPLTVTSAQKNPTAFYLCASMEYSGNTIYFGEGSWLTVV.

This clonotype was counted ten times or more. The rearrangement links TRBV7-9 to TRBJ2-7; TRBD2 might be the D (6 bases). This CDR3 comprises 13 residues. CDR1 is SEHNR, CDR2 FQNEAQ, per germline (reference sequence). V was trimmed by 6 bases and J by 0 bases, leaving 9 bases between them. Written as DNA, the CDR3 is TGTGCCAGCAGTTCGACTAGCTCCTACGAGCAGTACTTC. Translating it yields CASSSTSSYEQYF.

Note on this clonotype: With a much larger clone just one base away, this may be a read error. The J gene is TRBJ1-2, the V gene TRBV12-5; TRBD1 agrees at 7 bases. Germline lookup yields CDR1 LGHNT and CDR2 FRNRAP. The CDR3 runs 15 residues. Trimming cost V 1 base and J 4 bases; bases outside gene matches: 6. For the CDR3, the DNA is TGTGCTAGTGGTTTGGGACAGGGAACCCCCTATGGCTACACCTTC. Translated: CASGLGQGTPYGYTF.

This clonotype was seen ten or more times. The chain employs TRBV20-1 and TRBJ2-5; possibly TRBD1 for D (6 bases). Trimming cost V 7 bases and J 0 bases, with 12 bases left between them. The CDR3 length is 13 residues. Germline V lookup: CDR1 DFQATT, CDR2 SNEGSKA (reference sequence). The CDR3: CSELGQNQETQYF. For the CDR3, the DNA is TGCAGTGAGCTGGGACAAAACCAAGAGACCCAGTACTTC.